The entry below describes one T cell receptor beta chain. Its matching antigen is unknown. This sample was included in a study of a mutant IDH1 vaccine in newly diagnosed glioma. Study-level background: Antecedent treatment encompassed radiotherapy, temozolomide, or their combination; the majority received both.

Time point here: baseline, week 1 (first vaccination visit). Treatment described: pre-vaccination baseline after standard-of-care therapy. New astrocytomas of WHO grade 3 or 4 that were IDH1-mutant and ATRX-lost were found in the donors. Points from the study as a whole: Detectable vaccine-induced immune responses arose in more than 85% of patients.

Profiled with immunoSEQ multiplex PCR; TCRdb holds only in-frame clones, not every one. The repertoire holds 92,000 or so clones, with over 75% as singletons. Germline assignment: CDR1 PRHDT and CDR2 FYEKMQ (reference sequence). V lost 0 bases and J 10 bases, leaving 6 bases between the germline ends. This CDR3 region has 12 residues. The specimen comprised PBMCs, sampled from a glioma patient treated with radiotherapy, temozolomide or both. This receptor was taken from a man in his forties with glioma. Some clones in this sample may be carry-over from other donors' samples. The chain employs TRBV13 and TRBJ1-4, with unresolved D. The CDR3 loop is CASSLGFAKLFF. The CDR3 DNA is TGTGCCAGCAGCTTAGGCTTCGCAAAACTGTTTTTT.